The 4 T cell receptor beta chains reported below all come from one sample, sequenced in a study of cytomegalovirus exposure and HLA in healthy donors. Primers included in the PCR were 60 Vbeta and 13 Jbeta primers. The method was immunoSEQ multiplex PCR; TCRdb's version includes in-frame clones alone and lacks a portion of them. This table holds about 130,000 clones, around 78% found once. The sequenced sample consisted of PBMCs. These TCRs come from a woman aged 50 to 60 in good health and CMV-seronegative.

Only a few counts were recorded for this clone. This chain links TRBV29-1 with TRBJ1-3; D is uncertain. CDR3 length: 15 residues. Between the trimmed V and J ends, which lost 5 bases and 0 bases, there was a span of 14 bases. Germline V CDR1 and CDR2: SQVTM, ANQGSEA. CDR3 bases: TGCAGCGTTACACTAACACGAAGCTCTGGAAACACCATATATTTT. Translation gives CSVTLTRSSGNTIYF.

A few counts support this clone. In nucleotides, the CDR3 is TGTGCTAGCGGCCTTACAGGGAGGGACGCTTTCTTT. Residues: CASGLTGRDAFF. This chain uses TRBV12-5 with TRBJ1-1; TRBD1 might be the D (6 bases). Germline loops: CDR1 LGHNT, CDR2 FRNRAP. Trimming removed 9 bases from V and 11 bases from J, with 19 bases in between. The CDR3 runs 12 residues.

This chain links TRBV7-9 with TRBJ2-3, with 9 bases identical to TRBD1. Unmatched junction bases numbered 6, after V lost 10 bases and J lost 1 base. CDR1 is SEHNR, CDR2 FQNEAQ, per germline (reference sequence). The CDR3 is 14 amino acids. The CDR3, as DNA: TGTGCCACGGGACAGGGCGGGGGCACAGATACGCAGTATTTT. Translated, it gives CATGQGGGTDTQYF. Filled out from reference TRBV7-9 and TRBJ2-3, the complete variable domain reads DTGVSQNPRHKITKRGQNVTFRCDPISEHNRLYWYRQTLGQGPEFLTYFQNEAQLEKSRLLSDRFSAERPKGSFSTLEIQRTEQGDSAMYLCATGQGGGTDTQYFGPGTRLTVL.

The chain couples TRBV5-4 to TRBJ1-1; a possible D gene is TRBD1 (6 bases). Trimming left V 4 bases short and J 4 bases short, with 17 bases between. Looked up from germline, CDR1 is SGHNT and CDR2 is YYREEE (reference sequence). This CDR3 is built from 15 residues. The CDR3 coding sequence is TGTGCCAGCAGCCCGGGTCAGGGGCTTTCCACTGAAGCTTTCTTT. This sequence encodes CASSPGQGLSTEAFF.